This entry lists 28 T cell receptor beta chains sequenced from one sample in a study of T cells after yellow fever vaccination. TCRdb ran MiXCR on the 5' RACE reads and lists one entry per CDR3 protein. Of 300,000 or so distinct CDR3 sequences listed, about 4% are singletons. Material: PBMCs, obtained 5 days after the yellow fever booster vaccination. These receptors were collected from a man aged 18 to 29 who received the YFV17D yellow fever vaccine.

This clonotype occurred a few times. The chain employs TRBV5-4 and TRBJ2-4; 7 positions agree with TRBD1. The germline gives CDR1 SGHNT, CDR2 YYREEE (reference sequence). Germline trimming cut 4 bases from V and 1 base from J; bases unmatched to any gene: 8. The CDR3 loop spans 16 amino acids. The CDR3 region has the DNA TGTGCCAGCAGCCCGCCGGGACAGAGGGCCAAAAACATTCAGTACTTC. Amino acids: CASSPPGQRAKNIQYF.

This clonotype has only a few counts. CDR3 coding DNA: TGCAGTGCTAGTGGGACTAGCGGTTCCTACAATGAGCAGTTCTTC. Translating it yields CSASGTSGSYNEQFF. J is TRBJ2-1 and V is TRBV20-1; 11 nucleotides match TRBD2. CDR1 is DFQATT and CDR2 is SNEGSKA in the germline V gene (reference sequence). The CDR3 has 15 residues. Germline trimming cut 3 bases from V and 1 base from J; bases unmatched to any gene: 2.

There are a few counts of this clonotype. The gene calls are TRBV7-2 and TRBJ2-7; 12 bases are shared with TRBD2. V was pared by 4 bases and J by 5 bases, with 15 bases of the junction left unmatched. The CDR3 totals 18 residues. Germline lookup yields CDR1 SGHTA and CDR2 FQGNSA. CDR3 sequence (DNA): TGTGCCAGCAGCTCCGGGCGGAGACTAGCGGGGGTCCCCGACGAGCAGTACTTC. Translated: CASSSGRRLAGVPDEQYF.

CDR3 region: CASSLQTGGQETQYF. The CDR3 DNA sequence: TGCGCCAGCAGCTTACAGACAGGGGGCCAAGAGACCCAGTACTTC. The V and J genes are TRBV5-1 and TRBJ2-5; 9 bases are shared with TRBD1. V was clipped by 2 bases and J by 1 base; unmatched bases: 3. Germline V lookup: CDR1 SGHRS, CDR2 YFSETQ. CDR3 length equals 15 residues.

In its sample, this clonotype was seen a few times. V is TRBV2 and J is TRBJ2-2; TRBD2 agrees at 11 bases. CDR3 length: 15 amino acids. The V and J ends lost 6 bases and 3 bases, in that order; junction bases with no gene match: 3. In germline, CDR1 is SNHLY, CDR2 FYNNEI. The CDR3 region has the DNA TGTGCCAGCAGACTAGCGGGGGCCTACACCGGGGAGCTGTTTTTT. Residues: CASRLAGAYTGELFF.

This clonotype was counted between two and nine times. The gene calls are TRBV30 and TRBJ1-1, with a weak D call TRBD1 (5 bases). Germline CDR1 is GTSNPN and CDR2 is SVGIG (reference sequence). Trimming left V 4 bases short and J 1 base short, with 13 bases between. The CDR3 consists of 14 residues. As DNA, the CDR3 is TGTGCCTGGATTCTTTGGGGCAAGAACACTGAAGCTTTCTTT. It encodes CAWILWGKNTEAFF.

This clonotype was observed a few times. The gene calls are TRBV10-3 and TRBJ1-2; TRBD1 is a possible D gene (5 bases). The CDR3 is 14 amino acids. Germline CDR1 reads ENHRY; CDR2 reads SYGVKD. The V end was cut by 9 bases, the J end by 2 bases, with 16 bases between. CDR3 loop: CAITRDRANYGYTF. The DNA of the CDR3 is TGTGCCATTACCCGGGACCGGGCAAACTATGGCTACACCTTC.

This clonotype was picked up a small number of times. This chain connects TRBV7-9 to TRBJ1-4, with 7 nucleotides matching TRBD1. This CDR3 spans 16 amino acids. The V segment lost 3 bases and the J segment 5 bases; nucleotides outside the gene matches: 9. Germline CDR1 SEHNR, CDR2 FQNEAQ (reference sequence). CDR3 region: CASSFSHEQGNEKLFF. CDR3 nucleotide sequence: TGTGCCAGCAGCTTCTCCCATGAACAGGGGAATGAAAAACTGTTTTTT.

This clonotype showed up just a few times. V and J are TRBV5-5 and TRBJ2-7; TRBD1 matches at 8 bases. The germline V gene has CDR1 SGHKS and CDR2 YYEKEE (reference sequence). Losses at the gene ends were 5 bases for V and 6 bases for J; bases not matched to a gene: 10. The CDR3 runs 14 residues. The CDR3 DNA is TGTGCCAGCAGGCCCGGGACAGGTGACTCCGAGCAGTACTTC. Its protein product is CASRPGTGDSEQYF.

As for this clonotype: A read error may explain this, as a much larger clone is one base away. The chain joins TRBV27 to TRBJ1-2; no firm D call. Trimming left V 9 bases short and J 5 bases short, with 7 bases between. Per germline, CDR1 MNHEY and CDR2 SMNVEV (reference sequence). The CDR3 has 10 amino acids. CDR3 sequence: CARLGYGYTF. The CDR3 region has the DNA TGTGCCAGACTGGGGTATGGCTACACCTTC.

This rearrangement joins TRBV18 to TRBJ2-2, with 9 bases lining up with TRBD1. From germline, CDR1 is KGHSH and CDR2 LQKENI. The junction had 9 bases not matched to a gene; V was cut back by 4 bases and J by 6 bases. The CDR3 spans 16 residues. CDR3 loop: CASSLTGQGLSGELFF. DNA of the CDR3: TGTGCCAGCTCACTAACGGGACAGGGATTATCCGGGGAGCTGTTTTTT.

This clonotype has more than one count but fewer than ten. The rearrangement links TRBV6-6 to TRBJ1-3; possibly TRBD1 for D (5 bases). CDR1 and CDR2 (germline): MNHNY, SVGAGI (reference sequence). V was clipped by 2 bases and J by 0 bases, with 8 bases between them. CDR3 size: 15 residues. The CDR3 sequence: CASSYATVSGNTIYF. As DNA, the CDR3 is TGTGCCAGCAGTTACGCGACAGTCTCTGGAAACACCATATATTTT.

In its sample, this clonotype was seen many times. V gene TRBV15 combines with J gene TRBJ2-7; possible D gene TRBD1, 5 bases. Germline values: CDR1 LNHNV, CDR2 YYDKDF (reference sequence). V lost 1 base, J lost 7 bases, and 17 bases lay in between. The CDR3 runs to 15 residues. The CDR3 sequence: CATSRGVTAYREQYV. CDR3 nucleotide sequence: TGTGCCACCAGCAGAGGAGTCACCGCCTACAGGGAGCAGTACGTC.

This clonotype was seen a handful of times. V gene TRBV12-3 or TRBV12-4 combines with J gene TRBJ1-4; D is ambiguous. The CDR3 runs 14 residues. V lost 6 bases to trimming and J lost 8 bases, with 16 bases between them. The CDR3 region is CASSPSGRAEKLFF. Written as DNA, the CDR3 is TGTGCCAGCAGCCCAAGCGGGAGGGCGGAAAAACTGTTTTTT.

This clonotype was recorded at least ten times. The chain uses TRBV5-1 and TRBJ1-1; 8 nucleotides match TRBD1. V was pared by 4 bases and J by 4 bases, with 6 bases of the junction left unmatched. This CDR3 spans 14 amino acids. CDR1 is SGHRS and CDR2 is YFSETQ in the germline V gene. CDR3 in DNA: TGCGCCAGCAGCGTGGACAGGGCGGGCACTGAAGCTTTCTTT. It specifies CASSVDRAGTEAFF. Full variable domain (rest looked up from reference TRBV5-1 and TRBJ1-1): KAGVTQTPRYLIKTRGQQVTLSCSPISGHRSVSWYQQTPGQGLQFLFEYFSETQRNKGNFPGRFSGRQFSNSRSEMNVSTLELGDSALYLCASSVDRAGTEAFFGQGTRLTVV.

This clonotype was counted ten times or more. One end of the junction is discordant with germline, which a read error may explain. V and J are TRBV10-3 and TRBJ1-3; D may be TRBD1 (5 bases). The CDR3 loop spans 15 amino acids. CDR1 is ENHRY, CDR2 SYGVKD, per germline. The CDR3 DNA reads as TGTGCCATCAGTAAGTCTCAGGGTGCTGGAAACACCATATATTTT. Translation: CAISKSQGAGNTIYF.

This chain joins TRBV4-2 and TRBJ2-4, with D perhaps being TRBD1 or TRBD2 (6 bases each). The germline CDR1 and CDR2 sequences are LGHNA and YNFKEQ. The CDR3 sequence is 20 residues long. V lost 0 bases to trimming and J lost 0 bases, with 21 bases between them. The CDR3 spells CASSQDPAGSGALAKNIQYF. In nucleotides, the CDR3 is TGTGCCAGCAGCCAAGACCCGGCAGGTTCGGGGGCACTAGCCAAAAACATTCAGTACTTC.

The chain has TRBV7-9 and TRBJ2-3; a weak D match, TRBD2 (6 bases). Trimming took 5 bases from V and 2 from J, leaving 17 bases between them. Germline loops: CDR1 SEHNR, CDR2 FQNEAQ (reference sequence). The CDR3 spans 16 residues. Written as DNA, the CDR3 is TGTGCCAGCAGCGGGAGGTCTCCCCTACCCACAGATACGCAGTATTTT. Amino acids: CASSGRSPLPTDTQYF. Supplemented by reference TRBV7-9 and TRBJ2-3, the full variable domain reads DTGVSQNPRHKITKRGQNVTFRCDPISEHNRLYWYRQTLGQGPEFLTYFQNEAQLEKSRLLSDRFSAERPKGSFSTLEIQRTEQGDSAMYLCASSGRSPLPTDTQYFGPGTRLTVL.

This clonotype was recorded many times. This sequence joins TRBV5-1 and TRBJ2-2, with no clear D. The CDR3 covers 13 residues. CDR1 is SGHRS, CDR2 YFSETQ, per germline. Trimming pared 5 bases from V and 5 bases from J, leaving 10 bases between. CDR3 amino acids: CASRSLGTGELFF. In DNA form, the CDR3 reads TGCGCCAGCAGGTCCCTGGGGACCGGGGAGCTGTTTTTT.

V is TRBV4-1 and J is TRBJ1-3, with D unclear. The CDR3 length is 16 residues. The V end was cut by 0 bases, the J end by 4 bases, with 13 bases between. Germline assignment: CDR1 MGHRA and CDR2 YSYEKL. The CDR3 spells CASSQDRDHRGNTIYF. The DNA for the CDR3 is TGCGCCAGCAGCCAAGATCGGGATCACCGCGGAAACACCATATATTTT.

This clonotype has at least ten counts. In DNA form, the CDR3 reads TGTGCCAGCAGAAGGACGAACACCGGGGAGCTGTTTTTT. Protein sequence: CASRRTNTGELFF. V usage is TRBV2 and J usage is TRBJ2-2; no firm D call. V was clipped by 6 bases and J by 0 bases, with 5 bases between them. The CDR3 runs 13 residues. Germline loops: CDR1 SNHLY, CDR2 FYNNEI.

The genes are TRBV5-1 and TRBJ2-2; D is unclear. The CDR3 sequence is 13 residues long. V shed 7 bases and J shed 6 bases, with 13 bases lying between them. Germline V gives CDR1 SGHRS, CDR2 YFSETQ. This chain's CDR3 is CASQAGDSGELFF. DNA for the CDR3: TGCGCCAGCCAGGCTGGGGATTCCGGGGAGCTGTTTTTT.

This clonotype was recorded a few times. The V call is TRBV7-3, the J call TRBJ2-2; the D is unclear. Trimming took 1 base from V and 0 from J, leaving 9 bases between them. Germline loops: CDR1 SGHTA, CDR2 FQGTGA. This CDR3 has 16 amino acids. The chain's CDR3 is CASSLIPGSNTGELFF. The CDR3 bases are TGTGCCAGCAGCTTAATACCGGGCTCGAACACCGGGGAGCTGTTTTTT.

V is TRBV6-5 and J is TRBJ2-2, with 12 bases fitting TRBD2. The CDR3 is made up of 17 amino acids. Germline lookup yields CDR1 MNHEY and CDR2 SVGAGI. V was clipped by 4 bases and J by 4 bases; unmatched bases: 7. This CDR3 is CASSSSGGAEITGELFF. Here the CDR3 DNA reads TGTGCCAGCAGTTCTAGCGGGGGGGCTGAGATCACCGGGGAGCTGTTTTTT.

This clonotype was observed a few times. The chain uses TRBV6-2 or TRBV6-3 and TRBJ2-1, with 9 bases aligning to TRBD1. The CDR3 runs to 13 residues. The V segment lost 8 bases and the J segment 7 bases; nucleotides outside the gene matches: 6. Germline loops: CDR1 MNHEY, CDR2 SVGEGT. The CDR3 DNA sequence: TGTGCCAGCCTTCGACAGGGGGAGAATGAGCAGTTCTTC. Protein product: CASLRQGENEQFF.

The CDR3 loop is CASSLAGTGGKLFF. The CDR3 nucleotides read TGTGCCAGCAGCTTAGCGGGGACAGGCGGAAAACTGTTTTTT. The chain carries TRBV11-2 and TRBJ1-4; 8 bases are shared with TRBD1. In germline, CDR1 is SGHAT, CDR2 FQNNGV. V was pared by 1 base and J by 10 bases, with 5 bases of the junction left unmatched. The CDR3 is 14 amino acids.

The chain combines TRBV30 with TRBJ2-1; D not certain. Trimming removed 8 bases from V and 7 bases from J, with 12 bases in between. In germline, CDR1 is GTSNPN, CDR2 SVGIG (reference sequence). The CDR3 covers 11 residues. CDR3 amino acids: CAGFRRNEQFF. CDR3 sequence (DNA): TGTGCCGGGTTCAGGAGAAATGAGCAGTTCTTC.

The chain has TRBV4-2 and TRBJ2-7; 11 bases are shared with TRBD1. This CDR3 region has 15 residues. The V gene end was trimmed by 5 bases and the J gene end by 5 bases; junction bases not matched to a gene: 8. Per germline, CDR1 LGHNA and CDR2 YNFKEQ. In DNA, the CDR3 is TGTGCCAGCAGCGTCAGTAGGGACAGGGGGAACGAGCAGTACTTC. It is translated as CASSVSRDRGNEQYF.